Included here is one TCR beta chain sequence, with context. Original methodology: Amplifying reference gene primers gave estimates of nucleated cell counts. Profiled with immunoSEQ multiplex PCR; TCRdb holds only in-frame clones, not every one. For V, J and clone size, that table is used; D and trimming come from the DNA. This sample yields some 160,000 clones, of which over 80% are seen a single time; roughly 8.1% belongs to the top ten. It was during active infection that Seattle patients were enrolled and then longitudinally followed. The sample comes from a study of blood T cell repertoires in COVID-19. Study context: COVID-19 samples, acute and convalescent, were from the United States, Italy and Spain. T cells, B-cell-depleted T cells, or PBMCs provided the cDNA or gDNA that served as material.

The clonotype was recovered from a woman older than 75 with COVID-19, enrolled during active disease. The sequenced sample was peripheral blood.

The CDR3 sequence is CASGTSHEQYF. The CDR3 DNA is TGTGCCTCGGGGACTAGCCACGAGCAGTACTTC. The chain links TRBV10-3 to TRBJ2-7, with 9 bases aligning to TRBD2. CDR1 is ENHRY and CDR2 is SYGVKD in the germline V gene. The CDR3 is made up of 11 amino acids. The V segment lost 11 bases and the J segment 5 bases; nucleotides outside the gene matches: 4.